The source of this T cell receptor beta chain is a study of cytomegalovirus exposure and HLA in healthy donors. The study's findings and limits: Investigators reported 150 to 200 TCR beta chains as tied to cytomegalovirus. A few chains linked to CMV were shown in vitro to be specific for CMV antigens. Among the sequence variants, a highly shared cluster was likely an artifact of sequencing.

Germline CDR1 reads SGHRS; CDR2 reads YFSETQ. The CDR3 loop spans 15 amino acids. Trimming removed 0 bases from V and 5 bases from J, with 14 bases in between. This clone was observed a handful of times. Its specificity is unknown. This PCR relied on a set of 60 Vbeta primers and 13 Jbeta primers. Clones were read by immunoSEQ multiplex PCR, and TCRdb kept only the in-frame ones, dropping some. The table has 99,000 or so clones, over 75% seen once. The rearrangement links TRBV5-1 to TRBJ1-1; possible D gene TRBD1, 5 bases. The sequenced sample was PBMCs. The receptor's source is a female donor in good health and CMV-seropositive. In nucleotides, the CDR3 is TGCGCCAGCAGCTTGGTGGCAGGGTTGACGACTGAAGCTTTCTTT. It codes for CASSLVAGLTTEAFF.